A selection of T cell receptor beta chains follows, all from one sample in a study of regulatory T cells in long-lasting Graves disease. TCRdb fed the multiplex PCR reads into MiXCR, producing one record per CDR3 protein. The sample contains 500,000 or so distinct CDR3 sequences, about 16% of which appear only once. These records were also assigned to another study, of T cells in Graves' hyperthyroidism and ophthalmopathy.

Sequences were derived from peripheral blood mononuclear cells (PBMCs), sampled at new diagnosis, from a patient treated with antithyroid drugs. Receptors were obtained from a woman aged 35-65 years with Graves disease. The CDR3 runs from the conserved cysteine through the conserved F or W. D genes are given only for firm matches. Clone size is shown for a subset of rows, as once, few, many or a class of expanded clone.

v_call,d_call,j_call,clone_size,cdr3_aa,cdr3_nt
TRBV7-2,TRBD2,TRBJ2-1,many,CASSRTSGKYSYNEQFF,TGTGCCAGCAGCAGGACTAGCGGGAAGTACTCCTACAATGAGCAGTTCTTC
TRBV27,.,TRBJ2-3,.,CASSLSILRTSDTQYF,TGTGCCAGCAGTTTATCGATTCTACGCACGTCAGATACGCAGTATTTT
TRBV27,.,TRBJ1-5,many,CASSSLGNQPQHF,TGTGCCAGCAGTTCTCTGGGCAATCAGCCCCAGCATTTT
TRBV3-1,.,TRBJ2-5,few,CASTSTSAQETQYF,TGTGCCAGCACCTCGACTAGTGCCCAAGAGACCCAGTACTTC
TRBV9,.,TRBJ1-1,.,CASSVGGGMKTEAFF,TGTGCCAGCAGCGTAGGTGGGGGCATGAAAACTGAAGCTTTCTTT
TRBV5-1,.,TRBJ2-2,many,CASSLDGKGSSGELFF,TGCGCCAGCAGCTTGGATGGGAAGGGGTCGTCCGGGGAGCTGTTTTTT
TRBV5-1,.,TRBJ2-2,.,CASSLAEGVSGELFF,TGCGCCAGCAGCTTGGCCGAGGGGGTTTCCGGGGAGCTGTTTTTT
TRBV3-1,.,TRBJ2-3,few,CASSQAHTQYF,TGTGCCAGCAGCCAAGCTCATACGCAGTATTTT
TRBV5-4,.,TRBJ2-3,.,CASSSGAERTDTQYF,TGTGCCAGCAGCTCTGGCGCGGAACGCACAGATACGCAGTATTTT
TRBV11-2,.,TRBJ1-2,many,CASSMATGSNYGYTF,TGTGCCAGCAGCATGGCTACAGGGAGCAACTATGGCTACACCTTC
TRBV29-1,TRBD1,TRBJ2-5,few,CSVELMGGQGNQETQYF,TGCAGCGTTGAACTAATGGGTGGACAGGGAAACCAAGAGACCCAGTACTTC
TRBV12-3/TRBV12-4,.,TRBJ1-3,few,CASSRTTGSSGNTIYF,TGTGCCAGCAGTAGAACCACAGGCTCATCTGGAAACACCATATATTTT
TRBV7-9,.,TRBJ2-7,many,CASSFPGGSYEQYF,TGTGCCAGCAGCTTTCCCGGGGGATCCTACGAGCAGTACTTC
TRBV7-9,TRBD1,TRBJ2-2,.,CASSHKPGTANTGELFF,TGTGCCAGCAGCCATAAGCCGGGGACAGCGAACACCGGGGAGCTGTTTTTT
TRBV2,TRBD1,TRBJ2-7,many,CASTGQSNSYEQYF,TGTGCCAGCACGGGACAGTCGAACTCCTACGAGCAGTACTTC
TRBV12-3/TRBV12-4,.,TRBJ2-3,many,CASSYTGPHTDTQYF,TGTGCCAGCAGTTATACGGGTCCTCACACAGATACGCAGTATTTT
TRBV6-1,.,TRBJ1-5,many,CASGGRSNQPQHF,TGTGCCAGCGGTGGGAGGAGCAATCAGCCCCAGCATTTT
TRBV18,.,TRBJ1-6,.,CASSPGWTENSPLHF,TGTGCCAGCTCACCAGGTTGGACAGAGAATTCACCCCTCCACTTT
TRBV5-1,TRBD2,TRBJ2-3,.,CASSIGLAGGLEDTQYF,TGCGCCAGCAGCATCGGACTAGCGGGGGGGCTGGAAGATACGCAGTATTTT
TRBV7-9,.,TRBJ1-3,.,CASSPRTDGNTIYF,TGTGCCAGCAGCCCCCGGACGGACGGAAACACCATATATTTT
TRBV15,TRBD1,TRBJ1-1,.,CATSRESGTGDTEAFF,TGTGCCACCAGCAGAGAGTCCGGGACAGGGGACACTGAAGCTTTCTTT
TRBV12-3/TRBV12-4,.,TRBJ2-7,many,CASSFGQGGYEQYF,TGTGCCAGCAGTTTCGGGCAGGGGGGCTACGAGCAGTACTTC
TRBV28,.,TRBJ2-1,.,CASRPGPAQLEQFF,TGTGCCAGCAGGCCGGGACCCGCTCAGTTAGAGCAGTTCTTC
TRBV6-1,TRBD1,TRBJ1-1,few,CAGSVTGLNTEAFF,TGTGCCGGTAGCGTGACAGGGCTAAACACTGAAGCTTTCTTT
TRBV30,TRBD1,TRBJ1-2,many,CAWSRTGNYGYTF,TGTGCCTGGAGTCGGACAGGGAACTATGGCTACACCTTC
TRBV7-8,.,TRBJ1-1,many,CASSLPRQVNTEAFF,TGTGCCAGCAGCCTTCCAAGGCAGGTGAACACTGAAGCTTTCTTT
TRBV2,TRBD1,TRBJ2-7,many,CASSKIQGARGEQYF,TGTGCCAGCAGTAAAATACAGGGGGCCCGCGGGGAGCAGTACTTC
TRBV7-2,.,TRBJ2-7,.,CASSSSGTTYEQYF,TGTGCCAGCAGCTCATCCGGGACGACCTACGAGCAGTACTTC
TRBV5-4,.,TRBJ1-3,.,CASSFDRAITGNTIYF,TGTGCCAGCAGCTTCGACAGAGCGATTACTGGAAACACCATATATTTT
TRBV6-9,.,TRBJ2-3,few,CASSYAGQTDTQYF,TGTGCCAGCAGTTACGCTGGACAGACAGATACGCAGTATTTT
TRBV27,.,TRBJ1-2,.,CASRLPGGGYTF,TGTGCCAGCAGGCTGCCGGGGGGGGGCTACACCTTC
TRBV3-1,.,TRBJ1-1,many,CASSQSQEAAFF,TGTGCCAGCAGCCAATCACAGGAGGCGGCTTTCTTT
TRBV5-1,TRBD1,TRBJ2-5,few,CASSMTGGSQETQYF,TGCGCCAGCAGCATGACAGGGGGGTCCCAAGAGACCCAGTACTTC
TRBV11-2,.,TRBJ1-1,many,CASSLDWTGMNTEAFF,TGTGCCAGCAGCTTAGATTGGACGGGAATGAACACTGAAGCTTTCTTT
TRBV12-3/TRBV12-4,.,TRBJ1-6,few,CASSLKGHTPLHF,TGTGCCAGCAGTCTCAAGGGACATACACCCCTCCACTTT
TRBV30,.,TRBJ1-4,.,CAWSVFQGEKLFF,TGTGCCTGGAGTGTTTTTCAGGGTGAAAAACTGTTTTTT
TRBV2,TRBD1,TRBJ2-7,many,CARAGTGRNEQYF,TGTGCCAGGGCCGGGACAGGGAGGAACGAGCAGTACTTC
TRBV12-3/TRBV12-4,.,TRBJ1-3,few,CASSFIGSSGNTIYF,TGTGCCAGCAGTTTTATAGGGAGTAGTGGAAACACCATATATTTT
TRBV11-2,.,TRBJ1-6,few,CASSASGSPLHF,TGTGCCAGCAGCGCTTCTGGTTCACCCCTCCACTTT
TRBV4-2,.,TRBJ2-1,.,CASSPRGESSYNEQFF,TGTGCCAGCAGCCCAAGAGGGGAGAGCTCCTACAATGAGCAGTTCTTC
TRBV5-1,.,TRBJ1-1,many,CASSPTVGGGTEAFF,TGCGCCAGCAGCCCGACAGTGGGGGGAGGCACTGAAGCTTTCTTT
TRBV20-1,.,TRBJ2-7,many,CSATGLQGNSYEQYF,TGCAGTGCTACCGGGTTACAGGGAAACTCCTACGAGCAGTACTTC
TRBV7-3,.,TRBJ2-2,.,CASRSTANTGELFF,TGTGCCAGCAGGTCGACAGCGAACACCGGGGAGCTGTTTTTT
TRBV2,.,TRBJ1-5,many,CASSEALYYNQPQHF,TGTGCCAGCAGTGAAGCGCTTTATTACAATCAGCCCCAGCATTTT
TRBV2,.,TRBJ1-6,.,CASSVGQGSSPLHF,TGTGCCAGCAGCGTTGGCCAAGGCAGTTCACCCCTCCACTTT
TRBV9,.,TRBJ2-2,.,CASSVGWGGRTGELFF,TGTGCCAGCAGCGTAGGATGGGGGGGCAGGACCGGGGAGCTGTTTTTT
TRBV7-3,TRBD2,TRBJ2-3,many,CASSSNLTSGIQNTDTQYF,TGTGCCAGCAGCTCTAATTTGACTAGCGGGATCCAAAACACAGATACGCAGTATTTT
TRBV9,TRBD1,TRBJ1-1,many,CASSVAEGYRGLGTEAFF,TGTGCCAGCAGCGTAGCAGAGGGATATAGGGGGCTGGGCACTGAAGCTTTCTTT
TRBV7-3,TRBD2,TRBJ2-2,few,CASRSPGGSNTGELFF,TGTGCCAGCAGATCGCCCGGGGGGTCCAACACCGGGGAGCTGTTTTTT